This is a list of T cell receptor beta chains from one sample in a study of cytotoxic CD8 clonotypes in ibrutinib-treated CLL. Sequencing was performed with immunoSEQ multiplex PCR; in TCRdb, only in-frame clones are kept and a portion is missing. Here the sample spans fewer than 400,000 clones, 60% to 80% being singletons. This specimen was PBMCs, taken after 36 months of ibrutinib treatment. The receptors here all came from a human donor with chronic lymphocytic leukemia. CDR3s include the opening cysteine and the closing phenylalanine or tryptophan. D genes are given only for firm matches. Expanded clones are given a class, and other clones once, few, many or no size at all.

V gene	D gene	J gene	clone size	CDR3 DNA	CDR3 protein
TRBV28	-	TRBJ1-5	-	TGTGCCAGCAGTTTGACGGTTTATAGCAATCAGCCCCAGCATTTT	CASSLTVYSNQPQHF
TRBV20-1	-	TRBJ2-5	-	TGCAGTGCTAGATGGGGCAGCCCCGAGTACTTC	CSARWGSPEYF
TRBV7-2	TRBD1	TRBJ2-7	-	TGTGCCAGCAGCTTGGTAGGCTCGGGACAGTACTACGAGCAGTACTTC	CASSLVGSGQYYEQYF
TRBV5-1	-	TRBJ2-3	-	TGCGCCAGCAGCTTGTACTCAGGAACAGATACGCAGTATTTT	CASSLYSGTDTQYF
TRBV5-1	-	TRBJ2-3	few	TGCGCCAGCAGCTTGGAGGAGGCTGGCACAGATACGCAGTATTTT	CASSLEEAGTDTQYF
TRBV28	TRBD1	TRBJ1-1	-	TGTGCCAGCAGTCCCGGGACAGGGGGCACTGAAGCTTTCTTT	CASSPGTGGTEAFF
TRBV18	TRBD1	TRBJ2-2	-	TGTGCCAGCTCACGGGGACAGTTGAACACCGGGGAGCTGTTTTTT	CASSRGQLNTGELFF
TRBV6-5	-	TRBJ2-2	-	TGTGCCAGCAGCGGGAACACCGGGGAGCTGTTTTTT	CASSGNTGELFF
TRBV1	-	TRBJ2-7	-	TGCACCGCCAACCGGGACAGAGACTACGAGCAGTACTTC	CTANRDRDYEQYF
TRBV6-5	-	TRBJ1-1	-	TGTGCCAGCAGTTACTCTCCTACGGGGTCTAATGAAGCTTTCTTT	CASSYSPTGSNEAFF
TRBV29-1	TRBD1	TRBJ2-5	-	TGCAGCGGGGGGACAGCAGAAGAGACCCAGTACTTC	CSGGTAEETQYF
TRBV15	-	TRBJ1-4	-	TGTGCCACCAGCAGAGATGGGGCTTCTAATGAAAAACTGTTTTTT	CATSRDGASNEKLFF
TRBV7-8	TRBD2	TRBJ2-5	few	TGTGCCAGCAGTCTCCTTGGCGGGGGGGAGGAGACCCAGTACTTC	CASSLLGGGEETQYF
TRBV15	-	TRBJ2-7	once	TGTGCCAGCTCGGTTAGCGTGAGCTCCTACGAGCAGTACTTC	CASSVSVSSYEQYF
TRBV7-9	TRBD2	TRBJ2-3	-	TGTGCCAGCAGCTTAGCGCTGCGGGAGTGGAATACGCAGTATTTT	CASSLALREWNTQYF
TRBV28	-	TRBJ1-2	-	TGTGCCAGTACGTCTGGCTATGGCTACACCTTC	CASTSGYGYTF
TRBV13	-	TRBJ2-3	few	TGTGCCAGCAGCCCGCGGGCGGGGTCAGATACGCAGTATTTT	CASSPRAGSDTQYF
TRBV7-2	-	TRBJ2-7	-	TGTGCCAGCAGCTTAGCTTCCCAGCGGGACAGAGGGTACGAGCAGTACTTC	CASSLASQRDRGYEQYF
TRBV7-6	-	TRBJ1-5	-	TGTGCCAGCAGCTTGGGAGAAAATCAGCCCCAGCATTTT	CASSLGENQPQHF
TRBV9	-	TRBJ2-5	-	TGTGCCAGCAGCCAAAGCCTAGACAGACTAACGGCCCAGTACTTC	CASSQSLDRLTAQYF
TRBV18	-	TRBJ1-6	-	TGTGCCAGCTCACCGACAGTGATGAGTTCACCCCTCCACTTT	CASSPTVMSSPLHF
TRBV6-5	-	TRBJ1-1	-	TGTGCCAGCAGTTACTCGAGAGGGCGGGCGACTGAAGCTTTCTTT	CASSYSRGRATEAFF
TRBV13	-	TRBJ2-7	-	TGTGCCAGCAGCACACAGCGGGAGCAGTACTTC	CASSTQREQYF
TRBV10-3	-	TRBJ1-2	few	TGTGCCATCACCGCAGGGATAGGTGGCTATGGCTACACCTTC	CAITAGIGGYGYTF
TRBV29-1	-	TRBJ2-3	-	TGCAGCGTCACTCTGGGGCGGACAGATACGCAGTATTTT	CSVTLGRTDTQYF
TRBV29-1	-	TRBJ2-1	-	TGCAGCGTTGAAGTTAGGGATGAGCAGTTCTTC	CSVEVRDEQFF
TRBV29-1	-	TRBJ2-5	-	TGCAGCGTTGAACGAACAGGGCCAGAGACCCAGTACTTC	CSVERTGPETQYF
TRBV5-1	TRBD1	TRBJ2-2	-	TGCGCCAGCAGCTCAACCAGACAGGGGACAGGCACCGGGGAGCTGTTTTTT	CASSSTRQGTGTGELFF
TRBV7-2	-	TRBJ2-7	few	TGTGCCAGCAGCGCTCCGGGCCGGAGTGCCGAGCAGTACTTC	CASSAPGRSAEQYF
TRBV9	-	TRBJ2-1	-	TGTGCCAGCAGCCTTCAGCGTAGTTTCGACGGCTCCTACAATGAGCAGTTCTTC	CASSLQRSFDGSYNEQFF
TRBV29-1	-	TRBJ1-2	-	TGCAGCGTTGACAGCTTGGGCAGTTACTATGGCTACACCTTC	CSVDSLGSYYGYTF
TRBV7-8	TRBD1	TRBJ2-5	-	TGTGCCAGCAGCTTAGATAAGGACAGGGGCCTTGAGACCCAGTACTTC	CASSLDKDRGLETQYF
TRBV14	-	TRBJ2-7	-	TGTGCCAGCAGCCAACTCTACGAGCAGTACTTC	CASSQLYEQYF
TRBV5-1	TRBD1	TRBJ2-3	-	TGCGCCAGCAGACGGGACAGAAGCACAGATACGCAGTATTTT	CASRRDRSTDTQYF
TRBV6-4	TRBD2	TRBJ2-3	-	TGTGCCAGCAGTGTCCGGGGGGGCCCAGATACGCAGTATTTT	CASSVRGGPDTQYF
TRBV2	-	TRBJ2-7	-	TGTGCCAGCTCCGAGTCGCTAGTCCACGAGCAGTACTTC	CASSESLVHEQYF
TRBV11-2	TRBD1	TRBJ2-1	-	TGTGCCAGCAGCACCTTCCGGGACAGGCCTAGAGAGCAGTTCTTC	CASSTFRDRPREQFF
TRBV10-1	-	TRBJ2-5	once	TGCGCCAGCAGTGTCTTACCCCAAGAGACCCAGTACTTC	CASSVLPQETQYF
TRBV9	-	TRBJ2-5	-	TGTGCCAGCAGCCCCTCGGCAGGGACCCCATTTAAGTACTTC	CASSPSAGTPFKYF
TRBV7-2	-	TRBJ1-4	-	TGTGCCAGCAGCTTAGCGTCAGGGGAGAATGAAAAACTGTTTTTT	CASSLASGENEKLFF
TRBV6-1	-	TRBJ1-5	-	TGTGCCAGCATGAAACGTTCCAATCAGCCCCAGCATTTT	CASMKRSNQPQHF
TRBV10-3	TRBD2	TRBJ2-3	few	TGTGCCACCCTTCATAGCGGGGGGCCTGATACGCAGTATTTT	CATLHSGGPDTQYF